The TCR beta chain described here comes from a study of OX40 agonist ivuxolimab in advanced cancers. Study findings and constraints: Specificity for antigen went undetermined in the expanded peripheral T cells.

Note on this clone: Its antigen is unknown.

This CDR3 has 17 amino acids. Clones were read by immunoSEQ multiplex PCR, and TCRdb kept only the in-frame ones, dropping some. The table has tens of thousands of clones, about 89% seen once. This sample comprised CD4+ or CD8+ T cells sorted from blood, obtained in a trial of the OX40 agonist ivuxolimab. The receptor was isolated from an adult with an advanced solid tumor such as melanoma, head and neck, liver or kidney cancer. The rearrangement joins TRBV21-1 to TRBJ2-7; the tabulated D call, TRBD1, remains unverified against the DNA. TRBV21-1 is noted as a pseudogene. The CDR3 nucleotides are TGTGCCAGCAGCAAAAAAGTGTCCGGGACAGGGACCTACGAGCAGTACTTC. Translating gives CASSKKVSGTGTYEQYF.